Listed below are T cell receptor beta chains from one sample, sequenced in a study of blood T cell repertoires in COVID-19. Sequenced by immunoSEQ multiplex PCR; TCRdb stores in-frame clones only, minus some. The sample has over 130,000 clones, approximately 84% seen once. The sequenced sample was PBMCs or T cells enriched from blood (not recorded which). The receptors stem from a woman aged 45-65 years with acute COVID-19. Each CDR3 is given without its conserved first and last residue. Clone size is given for some rows only: seen once, a few or many times, or a class if the clone is expanded.

>TRBJ2-3|-|TRBV27
ASRRRETSTDTQY
>TRBJ1-2|-|TRBV24-1
ATSDSNSGYT
>TRBJ2-1|-|TRBV11-2
ASSLGSSGRIANEQF
>TRBJ1-1|-|TRBV2
ASSDEFEGSSLGAF
>TRBJ2-5|few|TRBV18
ASNNRGRQETQY
>TRBJ1-2|few|TRBV9
ASSVDRDYGYT
>TRBJ2-7|-|TRBV28
ASSDSRGLLYEQY
>TRBJ2-7|-|TRBV29-1
SVEDPGTSGSYEQY
>TRBJ2-1|-|TRBV9
ASSPETYNEQF
>TRBJ1-1|-|TRBV19
ASSIDPLDRVGNTEAF
>TRBJ2-7|-|TRBV3-1/TRBV3-2
ASSLQDEQY
>TRBJ2-3|-|TRBV19
ASSILGRSTDTQY
>TRBJ1-4|-|TRBV28
ASSYGQGREKLF
>TRBJ2-7|many|TRBV23-1
ASSQSGQDYEQY
>TRBJ2-3|-|TRBV11-3
ASSLGLAGVADTQY
>TRBJ2-5|-|TRBV5-1
ASSFLQGTRTQY
>TRBJ1-2|few|TRBV29-1
SGGQNYGYT
>TRBJ1-2|-|TRBV5-1
ASSIGTHVYGYT
>TRBJ2-5|-|TRBV24-1
ATSDWTGGNQETQY
>TRBJ1-2|-|TRBV27
ATAALLRDRVPFYGYT
>TRBJ2-3|-|TRBV20-1
SASPGGGTDTQY
>TRBJ1-1|-|TRBV27
ASSFSMGPTNTEAF
>TRBJ2-7|-|TRBV5-6
ASSLLGVEQY
>TRBJ2-1|few|TRBV6-6
ASSLSSGSISYNEQF
>TRBJ1-1|-|TRBV19
ASSIALMEAF
>TRBJ1-4|-|TRBV5-1
ASARWRAENEKLF
>TRBJ2-7|-|TRBV6-1
ASSEAVDGRGEQY
>TRBJ2-1|-|TRBV5-1
ASSSTGADAERGGQF